This section outlines one TCR beta chain sequence together with its context. With a J-beta primer mix and a sample-barcoded 5' primer, a second PCR ran 7 to 11 cycles. Template switching added a 12-random-nucleotide identifier to every cDNA molecule. One entry per CDR3 protein, called by TCRdb with MiXCR from the 5' RACE reads. The repertoire holds about 1.6 million distinct CDR3 sequences, with roughly 32% as singletons. Trimming pared 5 bases from V and 8 bases from J, leaving 18 bases between. Germline V gene data show CDR1 as SQVTM and CDR2 as ANQGSEA. The CDR3 runs to 14 residues. These data come from a study of blood T cells in healthy people across ages.

The TCR sequence derives from a woman aged 25 to 39 in good health. The V call is TRBV29-1, the J call TRBJ1-4; D gene unclear. Input material: blood. The CDR3 reads CSVYRGSGNEKLFF. CDR3 DNA sequence: TGCAGCGTTTACCGAGGGTCGGGGAACGAAAAACTGTTTTTT.